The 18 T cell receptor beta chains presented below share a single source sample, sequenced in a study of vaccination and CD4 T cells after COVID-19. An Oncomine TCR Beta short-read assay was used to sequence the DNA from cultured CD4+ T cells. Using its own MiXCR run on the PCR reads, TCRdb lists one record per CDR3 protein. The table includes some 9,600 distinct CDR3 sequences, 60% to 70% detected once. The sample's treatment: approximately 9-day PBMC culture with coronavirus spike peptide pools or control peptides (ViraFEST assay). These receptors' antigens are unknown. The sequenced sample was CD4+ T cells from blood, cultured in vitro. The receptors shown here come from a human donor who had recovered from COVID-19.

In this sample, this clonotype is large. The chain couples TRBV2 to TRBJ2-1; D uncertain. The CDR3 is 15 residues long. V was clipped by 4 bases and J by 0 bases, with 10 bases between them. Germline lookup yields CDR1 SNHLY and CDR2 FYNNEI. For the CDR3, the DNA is TGTGCCAGCAGTGTGTCCCGCTACTCCTACAATGAGCAGTTCTTC. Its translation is CASSVSRYSYNEQFF.

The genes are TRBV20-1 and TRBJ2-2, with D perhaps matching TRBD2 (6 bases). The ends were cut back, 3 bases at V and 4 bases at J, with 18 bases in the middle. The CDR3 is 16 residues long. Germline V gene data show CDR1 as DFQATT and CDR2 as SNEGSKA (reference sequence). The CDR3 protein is CSARGRGGAGTGELFF. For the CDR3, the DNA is TGCAGTGCTAGGGGTCGTGGAGGGGCTGGCACCGGGGAGCTGTTTTTT.

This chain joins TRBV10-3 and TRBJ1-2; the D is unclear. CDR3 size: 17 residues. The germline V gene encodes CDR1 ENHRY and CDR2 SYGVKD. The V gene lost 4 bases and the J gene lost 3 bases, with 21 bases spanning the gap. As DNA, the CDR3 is TGTGCCATCAGTGTCGGACCGACTCGCTCACGTGACTATGGCTACACCTTC. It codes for CAISVGPTRSRDYGYTF.

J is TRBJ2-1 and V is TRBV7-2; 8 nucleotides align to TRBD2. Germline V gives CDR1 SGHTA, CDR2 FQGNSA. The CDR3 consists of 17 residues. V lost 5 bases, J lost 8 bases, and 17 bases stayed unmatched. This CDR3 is CASSPVAGSIQGYEQFF. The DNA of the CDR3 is TGTGCCAGCAGCCCGGTAGCGGGGTCAATCCAGGGCTATGAGCAGTTCTTC.

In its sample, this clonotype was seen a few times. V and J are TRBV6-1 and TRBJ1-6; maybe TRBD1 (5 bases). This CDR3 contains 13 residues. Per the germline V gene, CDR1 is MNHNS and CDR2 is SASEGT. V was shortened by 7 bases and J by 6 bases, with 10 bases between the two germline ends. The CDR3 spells CASNRDLNSPLHF. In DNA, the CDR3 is TGTGCCAGCAACCGGGACCTTAATTCACCCCTCCACTTT.

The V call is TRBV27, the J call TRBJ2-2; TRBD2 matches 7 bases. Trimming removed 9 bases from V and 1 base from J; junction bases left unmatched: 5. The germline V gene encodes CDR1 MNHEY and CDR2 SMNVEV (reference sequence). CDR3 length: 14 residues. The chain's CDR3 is CASKRGRNTGELFF. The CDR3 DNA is TGTGCCAGTAAGCGGGGTAGGAACACCGGGGAGCTGTTTTTT.

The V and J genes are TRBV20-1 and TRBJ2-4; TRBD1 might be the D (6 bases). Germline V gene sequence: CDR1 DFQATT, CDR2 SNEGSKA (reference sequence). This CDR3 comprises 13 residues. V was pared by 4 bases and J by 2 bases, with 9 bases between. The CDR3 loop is CSATDRTKNIQYF. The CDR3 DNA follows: TGCAGTGCTACGGACAGAACCAAAAACATTCAGTACTTC.

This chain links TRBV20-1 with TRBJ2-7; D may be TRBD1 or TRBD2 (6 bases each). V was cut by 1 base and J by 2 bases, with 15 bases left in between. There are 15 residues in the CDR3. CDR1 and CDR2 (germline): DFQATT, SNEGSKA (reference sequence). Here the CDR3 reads CSARASRGGTYEQYF. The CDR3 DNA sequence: TGCAGTGCTAGAGCCTCCCGAGGGGGGACCTACGAGCAGTACTTC.

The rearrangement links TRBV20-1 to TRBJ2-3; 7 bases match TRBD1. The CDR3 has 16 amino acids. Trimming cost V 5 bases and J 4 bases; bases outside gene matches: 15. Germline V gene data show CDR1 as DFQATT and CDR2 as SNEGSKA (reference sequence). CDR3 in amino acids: CSAQQRQGAIADTQYF. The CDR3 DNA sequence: TGCAGTGCTCAACAACGACAGGGTGCGATTGCAGATACGCAGTATTTT.

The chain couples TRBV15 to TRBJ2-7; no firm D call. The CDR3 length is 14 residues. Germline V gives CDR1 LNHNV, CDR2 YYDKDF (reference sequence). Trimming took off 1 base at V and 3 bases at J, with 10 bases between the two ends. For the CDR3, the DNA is TGTGCCACCAGCAGAGGCAGACACTTCTACGAGCAGTACTTC. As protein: CATSRGRHFYEQYF.

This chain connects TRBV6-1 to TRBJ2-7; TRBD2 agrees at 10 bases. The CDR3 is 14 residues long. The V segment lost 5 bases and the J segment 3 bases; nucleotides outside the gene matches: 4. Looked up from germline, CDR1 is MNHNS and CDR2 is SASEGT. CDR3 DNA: TGTGCCAGCAGTACGCGGACTAGCGGCTACGAGCAGTACTTC. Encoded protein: CASSTRTSGYEQYF.

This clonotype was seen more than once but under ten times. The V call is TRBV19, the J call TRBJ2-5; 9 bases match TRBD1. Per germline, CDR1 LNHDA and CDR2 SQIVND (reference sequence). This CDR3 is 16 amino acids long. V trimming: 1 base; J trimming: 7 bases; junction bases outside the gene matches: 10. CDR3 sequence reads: CASSIGHRGLRGTQYF. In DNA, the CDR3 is TGTGCCAGTAGTATAGGTCACAGGGGGCTTCGGGGGACCCAGTACTTC.

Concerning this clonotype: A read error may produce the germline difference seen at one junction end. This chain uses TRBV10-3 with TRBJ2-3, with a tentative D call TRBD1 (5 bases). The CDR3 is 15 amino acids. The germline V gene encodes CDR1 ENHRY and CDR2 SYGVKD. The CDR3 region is CASSYRPAGTDTQYF. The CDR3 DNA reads TGTGCCAGCAGTTACAGGCCAGCTGGCACAGATACGCAGTATTTT.

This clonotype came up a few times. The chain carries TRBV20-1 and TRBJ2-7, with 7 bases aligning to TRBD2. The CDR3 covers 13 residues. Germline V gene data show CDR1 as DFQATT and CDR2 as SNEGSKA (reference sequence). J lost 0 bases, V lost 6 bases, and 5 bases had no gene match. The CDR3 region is CSAWRGTSYEQYF. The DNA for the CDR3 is TGCAGTGCCTGGCGGGGGACCTCCTACGAGCAGTACTTC.

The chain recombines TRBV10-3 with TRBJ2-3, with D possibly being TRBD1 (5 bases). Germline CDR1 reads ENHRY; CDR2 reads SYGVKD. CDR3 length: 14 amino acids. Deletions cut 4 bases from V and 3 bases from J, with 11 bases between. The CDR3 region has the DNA TGTGCCATCAGTGGGGCAGGGCGGACAGATACGCAGTATTTT. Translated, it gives CAISGAGRTDTQYF.

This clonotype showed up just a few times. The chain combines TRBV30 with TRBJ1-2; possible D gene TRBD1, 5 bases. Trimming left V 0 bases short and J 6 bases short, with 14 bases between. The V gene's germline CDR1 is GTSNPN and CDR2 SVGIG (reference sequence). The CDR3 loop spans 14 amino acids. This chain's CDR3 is CAWSVQELKNGYTF. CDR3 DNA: TGTGCCTGGAGTGTACAGGAATTGAAAAATGGCTACACCTTC.

As DNA, the CDR3 is TGTGCCAGCAGCCGGGACAGCCCGATGTACACTGAAGCTTTCTTT. The encoded protein is CASSRDSPMYTEAFF. The chain combines TRBV6-1 with TRBJ1-1; TRBD1 agrees at 7 bases. Per germline, CDR1 MNHNS and CDR2 SASEGT. The CDR3 is 15 amino acids. Trimming cost V 6 bases and J 3 bases; bases outside gene matches: 10.

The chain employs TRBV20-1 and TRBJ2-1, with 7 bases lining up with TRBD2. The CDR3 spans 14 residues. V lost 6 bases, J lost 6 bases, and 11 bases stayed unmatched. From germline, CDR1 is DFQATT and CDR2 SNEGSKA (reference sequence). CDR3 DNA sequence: TGCAGTGCCCGGGGGGTGGCGCCCGGCAATGAGCAGTTCTTC. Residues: CSARGVAPGNEQFF.